This T cell receptor beta chain was found in a study of T-cell memory formation after mild COVID-19. Background on the study: Each donor largely had its own TCR clusters.

TCRdb re-derived calls from the 5' RACE reads in MiXCR, one entry per CDR3 protein. The sample comprises approximately 290,000 distinct CDR3 sequences, about 15% of which are singletons, and 22% rests with the top ten. CDR1 and CDR2 (germline): WNHNN, SYGVQD (reference sequence). Trimming shortened V by 6 bases and J by 1 base, and 7 bases separated the two germline ends. This CDR3 is built from 12 residues. Sequencing input: PBMCs or a T cell subset sorted from them (not recorded which). This sequence was found in a man younger than 35 who had mild COVID-19 (a few samples of this study predate the infection). Cell type and time point are not known. The chain couples TRBV10-1 to TRBJ2-7, with D hard to call. The CDR3 DNA reads TGCGCCAGCAGAACGCGGTCCTACGAGCAGTACGTC. It is translated as CASRTRSYEQYV.